This entry features one TCR beta chain sequence. Its binding antigen is unknown. Base-call qualities are not available, and no considerably larger clone is one nucleotide away. This specimen belongs to a study of cytomegalovirus exposure and HLA in healthy donors (dated by TCRdb to about 2017). Background on the whole study: An earlier analysis of around 600 of the donors reported approximately 300 Gb of sequence data and some 120 million unique TCR beta sequences from roughly 180 million T cells. Approximately 310 gigabases of sequencing data and approximately 85 million unique TCR sequences were included in an early release covering 550 to 800 HLA-typed donors. Of the 300 to 450 genotyped donors, approximately 80% were placed in the genetic ancestry cluster associated with self-reported Caucasian donors. The study aimed to test whether cataloging public T cell receptors could reveal signatures of past pathogen exposure. The T cell repertoires of 666 subjects were profiled by immunosequencing and related to cytomegalovirus serostatus. Along with the 666-subject first cohort, a separate validation cohort of over a hundred different subjects was used. High-throughput TCR immunosequencing, statistical association of individual TCRs with disease status, and machine learning were combined to predict cytomegalovirus infection status. In a later analysis, previously published TCR beta repertoires from some 640 donors were re-analyzed and high-resolution HLA genotyping was added so that TCR occurrence patterns could be studied. In the later analysis, no new phenotypic data were used to find candidate immune exposures; instead, reliance was placed on TCR beta sequences and their occurrence across donors. To decide whether each TCR beta V gene segment behaved as functional or pseudogenic, an earlier analysis of 587 of the donors relied on high-throughput TCR beta sequencing. Donor age, sex, ethnicity and CMV serostatus were compiled alongside the repertoire data. A later genetic analysis used genome-wide SNP genotypes for about 60% of the 666 donors, treating that subset as a discovery cohort. All discovery cohort repertoires had been generated on a single sequencing platform. HLA typing covered class I and class II loci at four-digit resolution. The number of donors typed differed by locus, with roughly 629-640 for A, B, C, DRB1 and DQB1, 522 for DQA1, 600 to 610 for DPA1, and approximately 470 for DPB1. Several DR-DQ haplotypes were treated as single units for association and clustering because of strong linkage in the cohort. Among several hundred genotyped donors of the cohort, an average of about 240,000 unique TCR beta nucleotide sequences was sequenced per donor, of which 15% to 20% were non-productive.

Library construction relied on the immunoSEQ multiplex PCR assay. A mixture of 60 forward primers for TCR Vbeta segments and 13 reverse primers for TCR Jbeta segments was used in the multiplex PCR. The CDR3 region of rearranged TCR beta genes was amplified from genomic DNA with a multiplex PCR assay. On the Illumina HiSeq System, the amplified TCR beta libraries were sequenced as 87-base-pair reads. The source study handled its data this way. A later analysis tallied around 82 million unique TCR beta chains across the 650 to 750 repertoires, and some 10 million of those chains were shared by two or more donors. To remove PCR and sequencing errors, raw reads were error-corrected and collapsed into unique sequences using a nearest-neighbor algorithm that merged closely related sequences. Alignment of CDR3 sequences to IMGT reference sequences was used to assign V, D and J gene segments. Each retained sequence needed at least a six-nucleotide match to both a V gene segment and a J gene segment. A rearrangement was called productive if the CDR3 had no stop codons and remained in frame with V and J, and every other rearrangement was called non-productive. CDR3 was defined by IMGT convention, running from the second conserved V-encoded cysteine to the conserved J-encoded phenylalanine. Sequences without an unambiguous match to a single V gene segment were excluded from the earlier analysis of 587 of the donors. An earlier analysis of over 450 of the donors classified V segments as functional when productive rearrangements were above 56.7% and as segregating when the standard deviation between donors was above 5%. A statistical classification framework was built for diagnosing cytomegalovirus status from the catalog of TCR beta chain sequences. In a later analysis, TCR nucleotide sequences were compared against IMGT/GENE-DB human TR gene sequences so that V and J genes could be assigned. A later analysis assigned CDR3 sequences and most-parsimonious VDJ recombination scenarios with the TCRdist pipeline. In a later analysis, every TCR beta chain was defined by the combination of its CDR3 amino acid sequence and its V-gene family, and reads without a unique V-gene family were dropped. In a later analysis, a few hundred highly shared, low-generation-probability nucleotide sequences were removed to address suspected cross-contamination and a sequencing artifact. A later analysis calculated a clonal expansion index for each public chain from normalized within-repertoire ranks of inferred template counts. A later analysis computed generation probabilities with a VDJ recombination model fitted to out-of-frame rearrangements, and checked the results against IGoR. In a later analysis, TCR-TCR, TCR-HLA and TCR-CMV co-occurrence was scored with hypergeometric tests, and a repertoire-size bias correction was applied to TCR pairs. False discovery rates were estimated in a later analysis by permuting HLA or CMV assignments 20 times. In a later analysis, co-occurring TCRs were grouped using DBSCAN, and TCRdist sequence similarity was added for clustering within HLA-allele-positive subsets. Repertoires with fewer than 30,000 or more than 120,000 public chains, plus five repertoires with anomalous nucleotide sharing, were excluded from co-occurrence clustering. TCRdb retrieved this table from immuneACCESS and kept in-frame rearrangements only. Not all clones are present; in checked studies, unresolved V genes account for under half, and no reason is known for the remainder. That table furnishes V, J and clone size, whereas the DNA furnished D and trimming. The table for this sample lists under 250,000 clones; approximately 81% of them were counted only once. Of the sample, 8% falls within the top ten clones.

Paper-wide results and their limitations: A later genetic analysis reported fewer N-insertions in productive TCRs among donors in an Asian-associated ancestry cluster than the roughly 700-donor mean. An association between a missense DCLRE1C variant and V-gene and J-gene trimming of TCR beta chains was found in a later genetic analysis and replicated in an independent cohort. Broadly in line with IMGT annotations, most TCR beta V segments showed up in productive rearrangements about 90% or about 30% of the time in an earlier analysis of about 500 of the donors. Linkage disequilibrium might explain the correlated functional status among segregating V segments, but an unknown experimental factor could not be ruled out. The sequencing pipeline was judged likely to have produced a cluster of highly shared sequence variants as a technical artifact. The classifier was reported to diagnose cytomegalovirus status with high specificity and sensitivity in both the original and validation cohorts. Because some donors lacked HLA typing at each locus, the association tests relied only on the typed subset. At a false discovery rate of 0.05, a later analysis linked fewer than 20,000 TCR beta sequences to specific HLA alleles. Strong co-occurrence of HLA alleles, especially DR and DQ, made assigning TCR associations to individual alleles difficult. According to a later analysis, parvovirus B19, influenza, CMV and Epstein-Barr virus appeared linked to several top co-occurrence clusters. The study listed 150 to 200 TCR beta chains as associated with cytomegalovirus. CMV serostatus was the only immune exposure information available for the cohort. Compared with equally common non-associated chains, HLA-associated TCR beta chains in a later analysis were more clonally expanded and had lower generation probabilities. A few of the identified cytomegalovirus-associated TCR beta chains were confirmed in vitro to be specific for cytomegalovirus antigens. Most CMV-associated TCR beta chains appeared to be HLA-restricted in a later analysis, and the HLA associations seemed to be driven largely by CMV exposure. Most TCR sequences were observed very rarely across donors, whereas some public TCRs were present in many individuals. According to a later analysis, TCR association rates differed among HLA loci, with DRB1 alleles showing the most associated TCRs and HLA-C alleles showing the fewest. Because counts were too low, seventeen rarely observed V segments, including chromosome 9 orphons, were left out of the earlier analysis of 587 of the donors. In this cohort, only TCR beta chains were sequenced, and detectable features were limited by the absence of alpha or paired-chain data. Presence/absence analyses assumed roughly uniform sequencing depth across donors, an assumption that may not hold. According to the authors, the approach could potentially be generalized to other disease states and immunological phenotypes. A further reported finding was that TCR beta sequences accurately predicted the HLA-A and HLA-B alleles for most subjects in the first cohort.

The cohort was made up of approximately 700 healthy bone marrow donors. At the time of sampling, all cohort members were nominally healthy, though unrecorded immune exposures were likely present. The donor tested CMV seropositive, placing the donor among the roughly 270 seropositive members of the cohort. Every donor gave a peripheral blood sample, and the peripheral blood mononuclear cells from that sample were used for TCR beta sequencing. Genomic DNA was extracted from the blood cell samples with the Qiagen DNeasy Blood Extraction Kit. The specimen sequenced was PBMCs. The sequence derives from a woman aged 60-75 years in good health and CMV-seropositive.

This receptor has the CDR3 CASTRTGVSYEQYF. The sequenced DNA: TGTGCCAGCACCCGGACAGGGGTATCCTACGAGCAGTACTTC. Recombination linked TRBV7-9 to TRBJ2-7; 9 bases in between match TRBD1. The CDR3 has 14 amino acids, counting the end cysteine and phenylalanine. Only CDR3 DNA remains: 42 bases, in frame from the first base. CDR1 SEHNR and CDR2 FQNEAQ were looked up in the germline V gene (reference sequence). After removal of 7 bases from V and 1 base from J, the junction retains 5 bases not matched to a gene.